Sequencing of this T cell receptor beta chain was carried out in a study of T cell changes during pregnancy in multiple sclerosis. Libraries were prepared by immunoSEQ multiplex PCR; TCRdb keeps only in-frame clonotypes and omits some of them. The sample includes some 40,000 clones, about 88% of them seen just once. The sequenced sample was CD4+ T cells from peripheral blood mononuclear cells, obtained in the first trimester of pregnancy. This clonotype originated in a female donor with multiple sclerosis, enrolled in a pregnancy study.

CDR3 nucleotide sequence: TGTGCCAGTAGTCCACGGACTAGTTCCTACAATGAGCAGTTCTTC. It specifies CASSPRTSSYNEQFF. The chain joins TRBV19 to TRBJ2-1; TRBD2 matches 7 bases. Germline CDR1 is LNHDA and CDR2 is SQIVND (reference sequence). The CDR3 extends over 15 amino acids. J lost 1 base, V lost 5 bases, and 5 bases had no gene match.